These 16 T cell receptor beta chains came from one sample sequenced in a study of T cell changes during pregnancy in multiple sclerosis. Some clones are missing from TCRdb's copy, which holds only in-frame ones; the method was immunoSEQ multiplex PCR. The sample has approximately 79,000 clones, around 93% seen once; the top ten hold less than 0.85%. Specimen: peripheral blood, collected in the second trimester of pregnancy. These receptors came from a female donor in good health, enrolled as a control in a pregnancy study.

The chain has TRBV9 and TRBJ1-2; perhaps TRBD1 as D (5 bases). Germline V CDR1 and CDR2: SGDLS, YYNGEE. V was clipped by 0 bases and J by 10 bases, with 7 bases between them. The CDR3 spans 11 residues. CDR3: CASSVGQSYTF. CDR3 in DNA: TGTGCCAGCAGCGTAGGACAGTCCTACACCTTC.

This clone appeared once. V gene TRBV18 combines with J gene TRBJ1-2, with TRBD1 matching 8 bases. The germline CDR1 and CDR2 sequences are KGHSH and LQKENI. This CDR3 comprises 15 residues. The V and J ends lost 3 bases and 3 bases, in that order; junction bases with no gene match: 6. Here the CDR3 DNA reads TGTGCCAGCTCACCTCCAGGGGGCCAAGACTATGGCTACACCTTC. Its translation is CASSPPGGQDYGYTF.

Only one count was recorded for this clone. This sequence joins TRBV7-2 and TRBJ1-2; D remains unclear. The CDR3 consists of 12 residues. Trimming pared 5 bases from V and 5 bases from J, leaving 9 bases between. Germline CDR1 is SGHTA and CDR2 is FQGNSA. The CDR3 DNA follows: TGTGCCAGCAGCCCCGACACTTATGGCTACACCTTC. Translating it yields CASSPDTYGYTF.

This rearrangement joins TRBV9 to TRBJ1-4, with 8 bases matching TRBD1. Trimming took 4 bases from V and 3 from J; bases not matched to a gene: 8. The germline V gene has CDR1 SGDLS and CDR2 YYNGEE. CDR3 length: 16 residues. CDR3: CASSLPETGANEKLFF. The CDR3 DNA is TGTGCCAGCAGCCTTCCCGAGACAGGGGCTAATGAAAAACTGTTTTTT.

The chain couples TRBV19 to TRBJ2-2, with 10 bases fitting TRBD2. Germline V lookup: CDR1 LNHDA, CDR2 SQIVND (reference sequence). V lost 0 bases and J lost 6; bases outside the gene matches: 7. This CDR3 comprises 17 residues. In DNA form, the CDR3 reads TGTGCCAGTAGTATAGATATCGAAGCGGGGGGGCCCGGGGAGCTGTTTTTT. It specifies CASSIDIEAGGPGELFF.

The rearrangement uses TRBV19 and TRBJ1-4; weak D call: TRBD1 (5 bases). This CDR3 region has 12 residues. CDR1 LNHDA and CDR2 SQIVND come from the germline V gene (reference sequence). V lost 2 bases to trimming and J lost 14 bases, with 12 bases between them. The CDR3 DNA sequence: TGTGCCAGTAGTATACAGGGATTTGGGCTGTTTTTT. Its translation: CASSIQGFGLFF.

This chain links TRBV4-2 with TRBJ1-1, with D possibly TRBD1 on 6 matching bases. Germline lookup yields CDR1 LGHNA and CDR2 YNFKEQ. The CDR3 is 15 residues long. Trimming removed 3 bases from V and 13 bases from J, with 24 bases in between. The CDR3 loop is CASSQGQLGTRGNFF. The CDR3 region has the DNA TGTGCCAGCAGCCAGGGTCAGTTGGGGACGAGGGGGAATTTCTTT.

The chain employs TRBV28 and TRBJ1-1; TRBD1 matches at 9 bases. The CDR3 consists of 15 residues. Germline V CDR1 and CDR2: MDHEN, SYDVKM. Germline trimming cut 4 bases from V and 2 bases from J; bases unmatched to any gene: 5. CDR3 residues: CASSSTGGANTEAFF. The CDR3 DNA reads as TGTGCCAGCAGTTCTACAGGGGGCGCAAACACTGAAGCTTTCTTT.

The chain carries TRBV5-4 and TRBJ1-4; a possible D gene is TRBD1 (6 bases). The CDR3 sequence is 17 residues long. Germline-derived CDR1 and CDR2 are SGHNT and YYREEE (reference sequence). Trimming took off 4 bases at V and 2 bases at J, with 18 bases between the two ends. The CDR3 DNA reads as TGTGCCAGCAGCCCCACGGGGGGCGGACTGACTAATGAAAAACTGTTTTTT. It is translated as CASSPTGGGLTNEKLFF.

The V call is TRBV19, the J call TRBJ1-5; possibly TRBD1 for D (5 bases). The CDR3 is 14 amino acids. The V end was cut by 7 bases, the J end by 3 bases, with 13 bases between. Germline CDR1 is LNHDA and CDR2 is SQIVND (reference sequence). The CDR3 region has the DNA TGTGCCAGTATGTCACAGGAATCCAATCAGCCCCAGCATTTT. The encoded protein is CASMSQESNQPQHF.

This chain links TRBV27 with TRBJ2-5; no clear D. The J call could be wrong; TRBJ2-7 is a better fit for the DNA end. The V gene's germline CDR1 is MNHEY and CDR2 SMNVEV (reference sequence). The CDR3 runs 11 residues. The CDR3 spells CASSRNYEQYF. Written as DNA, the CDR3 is TGTGCCAGCAGTCGAAACTACGAGCAGTACTTC.

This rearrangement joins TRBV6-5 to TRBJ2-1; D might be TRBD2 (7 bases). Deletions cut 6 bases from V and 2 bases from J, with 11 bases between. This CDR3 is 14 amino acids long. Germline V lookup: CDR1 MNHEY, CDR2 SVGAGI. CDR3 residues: CASSEGGAYNEQFF. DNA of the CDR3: TGTGCCAGCAGCGAAGGGGGGGCCTACAATGAGCAGTTCTTC.

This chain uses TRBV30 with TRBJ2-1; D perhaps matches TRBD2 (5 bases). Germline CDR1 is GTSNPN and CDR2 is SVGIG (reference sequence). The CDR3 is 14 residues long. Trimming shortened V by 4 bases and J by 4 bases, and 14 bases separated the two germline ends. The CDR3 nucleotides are TGTGCCTGGATGACTAAACGGGTATACAATGAGCAGTTCTTC. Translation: CAWMTKRVYNEQFF.

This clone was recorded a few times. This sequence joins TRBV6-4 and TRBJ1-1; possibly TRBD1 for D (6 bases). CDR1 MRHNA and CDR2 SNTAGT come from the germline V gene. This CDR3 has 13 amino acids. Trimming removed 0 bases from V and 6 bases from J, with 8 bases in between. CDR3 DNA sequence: TGTGCCAGCAGTGACTCGGACAGAGCTGAAGCTTTCTTT. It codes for CASSDSDRAEAFF.

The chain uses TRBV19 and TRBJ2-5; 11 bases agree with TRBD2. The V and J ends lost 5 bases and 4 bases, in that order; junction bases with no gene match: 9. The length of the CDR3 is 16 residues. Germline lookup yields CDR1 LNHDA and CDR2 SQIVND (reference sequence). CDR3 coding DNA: TGTGCCAGTAGTCCATCTAGCGGGGGGACTGTAGAGACCCAGTACTTC. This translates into CASSPSSGGTVETQYF.

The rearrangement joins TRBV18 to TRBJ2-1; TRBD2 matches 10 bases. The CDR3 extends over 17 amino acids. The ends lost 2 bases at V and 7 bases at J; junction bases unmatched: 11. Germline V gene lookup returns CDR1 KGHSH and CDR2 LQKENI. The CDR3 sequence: CASSPTAGGQFGNEQFF. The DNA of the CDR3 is TGTGCCAGCTCACCAACAGCGGGGGGGCAGTTTGGTAATGAGCAGTTCTTC.